The subject of this entry is one TCR beta chain. Its specificity is unknown. This entry is derived from a study of cytomegalovirus exposure and HLA in healthy donors. The study, taken as a whole, reports: An apparent linkage of common viral pathogens to several of the most significant clusters emerged in a later analysis.

This PCR relied on a set of 60 Vbeta primers and 13 Jbeta primers. Using immunoSEQ multiplex PCR, the repertoire was profiled, and TCRdb retains in-frame clones only, with some absent. The sample lists tens of thousands of clones, more than 60% seen once, with 2.7% in the top ten. Sampled while nominally healthy, donors likely had unrecorded immune exposures. The sequencing input was PBMCs. This clonotype originated in a man aged 25 to 45 in good health and CMV-seronegative.

The CDR3 DNA follows: TGTGCCAGCAGCCCACCCACGGCAGGCTCCTACGAGCAGTACTTC. It codes for CASSPPTAGSYEQYF. The chain links TRBV28 to TRBJ2-7; unclear D gene. The germline V gene has CDR1 MDHEN and CDR2 SYDVKM. The CDR3 contains 15 residues. The V end lost 6 bases, the J end lost 0 bases, and 15 bases lay between the germline ends.